The 21 T cell receptor beta chains below all came from one sample that was sequenced in a study of blood T cell repertoires in COVID-19 (TCRdb year 2020). Libraries were made using the immunoSEQ multiplex PCR assay. Drawn from immuneACCESS, this table holds only the in-frame rearrangements with V and J called that TCRdb kept. Clones are partly lost; checked studies trace under half to an unresolved V gene and leave the rest unexplained. The table for this sample lists roughly 130,000 clones; roughly 83% of them were counted only once. Roughly 15% of the sample is in the top ten clones. The sample was peripheral blood. The receptors were gathered from a woman in her forties or fifties with acute or convalescent COVID-19.

V is TRBV12-3 or TRBV12-4 and J is TRBJ1-2, with D uncertain. The germline V and J ends were trimmed by 5 bases and 5 bases, with 9 bases remaining between them. The CDR3 length is 12 residues. CDR3 protein: CASSPRGYGYTF. The DNA for the CDR3 is TGTGCCAGCAGTCCACGCGGATATGGCTACACCTTC.

The table lists this clone with a few counts. The chain joins TRBV11-2 to TRBJ1-6, with TRBD1 matching over 7 bases. Germline V CDR1 and CDR2: SGHAT, FQNNGV. There are 16 residues in the CDR3. Trimming removed 5 bases from V and 7 bases from J; junction bases left unmatched: 11. CDR3 residues: CASSPHAGTVNSPLHF. The CDR3 DNA is TGTGCCAGCAGCCCTCACGCCGGGACAGTCAATTCACCCCTCCACTTT.

The chain is built from TRBV27 and TRBJ1-1; 8 bases agree with TRBD1. Germline trimming cut 5 bases from V and 8 bases from J; bases unmatched to any gene: 10. Germline lookup yields CDR1 MNHEY and CDR2 SMNVEV (reference sequence). The CDR3 extends over 14 amino acids. In nucleotides, the CDR3 is TGTGCCAGCAGTCTAGCCGGGACAGGCTTCGAAGCTTTCTTT. Protein: CASSLAGTGFEAFF.

The V and J genes are TRBV5-1 and TRBJ1-2, with 8 bases lining up with TRBD1. Germline V gives CDR1 SGHRS, CDR2 YFSETQ. This CDR3 region has 15 residues. With 5 bases clipped from V and 2 bases from J, the junction kept 8 bases outside the gene matches. The CDR3, as DNA: TGCGCCAGCAGTTCTCCGGACAGGGCAAACTATGGCTACACCTTC. This gives the protein CASSSPDRANYGYTF.

The chain combines TRBV10-3 with TRBJ1-2, with unresolved D. CDR1 and CDR2 from the germline V gene are ENHRY and SYGVKD. The CDR3 has 14 residues. Trimming removed 0 bases at V and 4 bases at J, with 9 bases between. The CDR3 region is CAISESSASYGYTF. The DNA of the CDR3 is TGTGCCATCAGTGAGTCGAGTGCATCCTATGGCTACACCTTC.

This clone was found once. The chain carries TRBV2 and TRBJ1-2; D perhaps matches TRBD1 (5 bases). V was clipped by 4 bases and J by 5 bases, with 11 bases between them. The CDR3 length is 13 residues. The V gene's germline CDR1 is SNHLY and CDR2 FYNNEI. The CDR3 loop reads CASSVKQAYGYTF. DNA for the CDR3: TGTGCCAGCAGTGTTAAACAGGCTTATGGCTACACCTTC.

This rearrangement joins TRBV7-9 to TRBJ2-7; the match to TRBD1 covers 9 bases. CDR3 length equals 15 residues. J was trimmed by 1 base and V by 4 bases; bases with no gene match: 5. The germline CDR1 and CDR2 sequences are SEHNR and FQNEAQ (reference sequence). CDR3 protein: CASSSGTGKSYEQYF. The CDR3 DNA follows: TGTGCCAGCAGCTCGGGGACAGGGAAATCCTACGAGCAGTACTTC.

The chain joins TRBV6-6 to TRBJ2-7; weak D call: TRBD2 (6 bases). The germline V and J ends were trimmed by 0 bases and 0 bases, with 9 bases remaining between them. CDR1 is MNHNY, CDR2 SVGAGI, per germline (reference sequence). This CDR3 has 15 residues. CDR3 DNA: TGTGCCAGCAGTTACTCGCGGGGAGCCTCCTACGAGCAGTACTTC. It encodes CASSYSRGASYEQYF.

The rearrangement joins TRBV15 to TRBJ1-4; D possibly corresponds to TRBD1 (6 bases). CDR3 length equals 13 residues. Germline CDR1 LNHNV, CDR2 YYDKDF (reference sequence). Trimming stripped 3 bases from V and 8 bases from J, with 10 bases between. The CDR3, as DNA: TGTGCCACCAGCAGGGGGCAGGGGGAAAAACTGTTTTTT. Protein product: CATSRGQGEKLFF.

The rearrangement uses TRBV14 and TRBJ2-7; 9 bases fit TRBD1. Germline assignment: CDR1 SGHDN and CDR2 FVKESK. The CDR3 is made up of 16 amino acids. Trimming removed 2 bases from V and 6 bases from J; junction bases left unmatched: 11. The CDR3 region is CASSQLGQGSFSEQYF. DNA for the CDR3: TGTGCCAGCAGCCAATTGGGACAGGGTTCTTTTAGCGAGCAGTACTTC.

This chain uses TRBV6-5 with TRBJ1-1; D is ambiguous. The CDR3 is 12 residues long. V was cut by 7 bases and J by 5 bases, with 11 bases left in between. The germline CDR1 and CDR2 sequences are MNHEY and SVGAGI. CDR3 sequence (DNA): TGTGCCAGCAAACTACCGGGGACTGAAGCTTTCTTT. Amino acids: CASKLPGTEAFF.

The CDR3 here is CASSPGQGTNEKLFF. CDR3 DNA: TGTGCCAGCAGCCCCGGACAGGGGACTAATGAAAAACTGTTTTTT. The V and J genes are TRBV14 and TRBJ1-4; 9 nucleotides align to TRBD1. The junction had 2 bases not matched to a gene; V was cut back by 4 bases and J by 2 bases. The CDR3 contains 15 residues. Looked up from germline, CDR1 is SGHDN and CDR2 is FVKESK.

The chain uses TRBV6-5 and TRBJ2-7; the match to TRBD2 covers 7 bases. The CDR3 spans 13 residues. From germline, CDR1 is MNHEY and CDR2 SVGAGI. The V segment lost 4 bases and the J segment 3 bases; nucleotides outside the gene matches: 3. The CDR3 spells CASSWGGDYEQYF. CDR3 sequence (DNA): TGTGCCAGCAGTTGGGGGGGGGACTACGAGCAGTACTTC.

The rearrangement uses TRBV5-1 and TRBJ2-2; D gene unclear. The V end lost 1 base, the J end lost 1 base, and 5 bases lay between the germline ends. Germline V gene sequence: CDR1 SGHRS, CDR2 YFSETQ. The CDR3 is 14 residues long. Written as DNA, the CDR3 is TGCGCCAGCAGCTTGTTTCTGAACACCGGGGAGCTGTTTTTT. Residues: CASSLFLNTGELFF.

The chain joins TRBV7-9 to TRBJ1-1; D possibly corresponds to TRBD1 (5 bases). Germline assignment: CDR1 SEHNR and CDR2 FQNEAQ (reference sequence). The CDR3 sequence is 13 residues long. Trimming shortened V by 2 bases and J by 5 bases, and 9 bases separated the two germline ends. DNA of the CDR3: TGTGCCAGCAGCTTAAATGGGGGGACTGAAGCTTTCTTT. It translates to CASSLNGGTEAFF.

Of note for this clone: Other DNA sequences in the same sample also yield this CDR3. The V gene is TRBV5-1, the J gene TRBJ2-3, with D possibly being TRBD1 (6 bases). V shed 0 bases and J shed 0 bases, with 11 bases lying between them. This CDR3 spans 16 amino acids. Looked up from germline, CDR1 is SGHRS and CDR2 is YFSETQ. The CDR3 DNA sequence: TGCGCCAGCAGCTTGGCCGTCGGACAGAGCACAGATACGCAGTATTTT. Encoded protein: CASSLAVGQSTDTQYF.

The V call is TRBV6-5, the J call TRBJ1-4; 7 bases agree with TRBD1. Losses at the gene ends were 4 bases for V and 8 bases for J; bases not matched to a gene: 4. The CDR3 consists of 13 residues. The V gene's germline CDR1 is MNHEY and CDR2 SVGAGI. In DNA, the CDR3 is TGTGCCAGCAGTTCAGGGGGAGAGGAAAAACTGTTTTTT. Translating gives CASSSGGEEKLFF.

The V and J genes are TRBV6-1 and TRBJ2-7; TRBD2 aligns across 11 bases. Germline V gene data show CDR1 as MNHNS and CDR2 as SASEGT. The V and J ends lost 1 base and 0 bases, in that order; junction bases with no gene match: 2. The CDR3 extends over 16 amino acids. CDR3 nucleotides: TGTGCCAGCAGTGAAGGACTAGCGGGGAACTCCTACGAGCAGTACTTC. Residues: CASSEGLAGNSYEQYF.

This chain links TRBV15 with TRBJ1-5; perhaps TRBD1 as D (5 bases). This CDR3 is 16 amino acids long. Germline assignment: CDR1 LNHNV and CDR2 YYDKDF (reference sequence). V was pared by 0 bases and J by 5 bases, with 14 bases between. The DNA for the CDR3 is TGTGCCACCAGCAGAGATCGGGGGGTGACGTATCAGCCCCAGCATTTT. It translates to CATSRDRGVTYQPQHF.

The V and J genes are TRBV5-1 and TRBJ1-6; 7 nucleotides line up with TRBD1. From germline, CDR1 is SGHRS and CDR2 YFSETQ. The J segment lost 5 bases and the V segment lost 3 bases, leaving 5 bases of the junction unmatched. CDR3 length: 15 residues. CDR3 amino acids: CASSSQGVDNSPLHF. The CDR3 DNA sequence: TGCGCCAGCAGCTCCCAGGGGGTGGATAATTCACCCCTCCACTTT.

This clone was counted a few times. The rearrangement joins TRBV12-5 to TRBJ2-5; no firm D call. The CDR3 spans 14 residues. V was pared by 1 base and J by 4 bases, with 10 bases between. Germline lookup yields CDR1 LGHNT and CDR2 FRNRAP. In DNA, the CDR3 is TGTGCTAGTGGTTTGGGTAATCCCGGAGAGACCCAGTACTTC. It codes for CASGLGNPGETQYF.